Sequencing of this T cell receptor (beta chain) was carried out in a study of shared clonotypes between healthy human individuals. Germline CDR1 GTSNPN, CDR2 SVGIG (reference sequence). V lost 5 bases, J lost 3 bases, and 3 bases stayed unmatched. This CDR3 contains 12 residues. Evenly divided among several immunoSEQ plates was the genomic DNA of each subset. Repertoires were generated with immunoSEQ multiplex PCR, while TCRdb's copy carries only in-frame clones and drops some. The sample records roughly 500,000 clones, roughly 80% being singletons. Free of recent acute infections or vaccinations, the donors were healthy HIV-negative adults.

This clonotype originated in a woman aged 40 to 50 in good health. Some clones in this sample may be carry-over from other donors' samples. The chain has TRBV30 and TRBJ1-1; 7 bases are shared with TRBD1. Sample: PBMCs. CDR3 in amino acids: CAWGDRDTEAFF. In DNA, the CDR3 is TGTGCCTGGGGCGACAGGGACACTGAAGCTTTCTTT.